Sequencing of this T cell receptor beta chain was carried out in a study of technical replicates of blood from a handful of donors. This table comes from immunoSEQ multiplex PCR, and its TCRdb copy is limited to in-frame clones, with some not included. The sample holds fewer than 95,000 clones, roughly 94% seen once. This clone came up once. CDR3 length: 15 amino acids. Germline trimming cut 4 bases from V and 8 bases from J; bases unmatched to any gene: 10. Germline V lookup: CDR1 SGHDN, CDR2 FVKESK. V gene TRBV14 combines with J gene TRBJ2-1; 8 nucleotides align to TRBD2. This clonotype was obtained from a human donor in good health. Sequencing used T cells isolated from PBMCs. CDR3 loop: CASSRSYGGVHEQFF. The CDR3 DNA is TGTGCCAGCAGCCGAAGTTACGGGGGGGTTCATGAGCAGTTCTTC.